This T cell receptor (beta chain) was sequenced during a study of blood T cell repertoires in COVID-19. Across the study: Sources were T cells, B-cell-depleted T cells, or PBMCs; the material itself was cDNA or gDNA.

The CDR3 spans 15 residues. Germline CDR1 reads SGDLS; CDR2 reads YYNGEE. The junction had 4 bases not matched to a gene; V was cut back by 3 bases and J by 8 bases. This table comes from immunoSEQ multiplex PCR, and its TCRdb copy is limited to in-frame clones, with some not included. The sample holds 140,000 to 150,000 clones, 84% seen once. Donors were grouped by their self-reported clinical history. Source material: PBMCs or T cells enriched from blood (not recorded which). The sequence was collected from a woman aged 45-59 years who had been exposed to COVID-19. This rearrangement joins TRBV9 to TRBJ2-1, with TRBD2 matching over 14 bases. This CDR3 is CASSGGLAGVDEQFF. DNA of the CDR3: TGTGCCAGCAGCGGGGGACTAGCGGGAGTCGATGAGCAGTTCTTC.